The 10 T cell receptor beta chains given below trace back to one sample, sequenced in a study of shared clonotypes between healthy human individuals. The naive CD8 fraction comprised CD45RO-negative cells positively selected for CCR7 and excluded terminally differentiated effector memory CD45RA+ cells. The repertoire was sequenced with immunoSEQ multiplex PCR; TCRdb's copy has only in-frame clones and lacks some. The sample has around 1.9 million clones, 85% to 95% seen once; the top ten hold approximately 1.6%. Sequenced: naive CD8+ T cells from PBMCs. These receptors came from a young man in good health. Some clones in this sample may be carry-over from other donors' samples.

This clone has just one count. The rearrangement uses TRBV28 and TRBJ2-1; TRBD1 aligns across 7 bases. With 5 bases clipped from V and 4 bases from J, the junction kept 11 bases outside the gene matches. CDR1 MDHEN and CDR2 SYDVKM come from the germline V gene. The CDR3 covers 16 residues. CDR3 DNA: TGTGCCAGCAGTCCGTTACAGGGGTCGGGGTACAATGAGCAGTTCTTC. Encoded protein: CASSPLQGSGYNEQFF.

The chain combines TRBV6-8 with TRBJ1-5, with 7 bases fitting TRBD1. CDR1 MNHGY and CDR2 SAAAGT come from the germline V gene. This CDR3 is built from 16 residues. The trim removed 0 bases at V and 9 bases at J, leaving 11 bases unmatched. The CDR3 bases are TGTGCCAGCAGTTACTCTGACAGGGCCCCAGGGGGGCCCCAGCATTTT. Translation gives CASSYSDRAPGGPQHF.

The chain carries TRBV11-2 and TRBJ2-5, with no clear D. Germline loops: CDR1 SGHAT, CDR2 FQNNGV. Trimming left V 7 bases short and J 1 base short, with 7 bases between. The CDR3 spans 12 residues. DNA for the CDR3: TGTGCCAGCACCCCTGGCCAAGAGACCCAGTACTTC. Protein sequence: CASTPGQETQYF.

The gene calls are TRBV7-9 and TRBJ2-1; D might be TRBD2 (6 bases). The germline V and J ends were trimmed by 10 bases and 9 bases, with 16 bases remaining between them. The CDR3 covers 12 residues. Germline values: CDR1 SEHNR, CDR2 FQNEAQ (reference sequence). The CDR3 protein is CAIIKKAGEQFF. The CDR3 coding sequence is TGTGCCATTATAAAGAAAGCGGGTGAGCAGTTCTTC.

The chain uses TRBV5-4 and TRBJ2-2; D is unclear. The V gene lost 0 bases and the J gene lost 1 base, with 10 bases spanning the gap. The CDR3 is made up of 16 amino acids. Germline loops: CDR1 SGHNT, CDR2 YYREEE (reference sequence). The DNA for the CDR3 is TGTGCCAGCAGCTTGGGGCTAGGATGGAACACCGGGGAGCTGTTTTTT. It codes for CASSLGLGWNTGELFF. Drawing the rest from reference TRBV5-4 and TRBJ2-2, the complete variable domain is ETGVTQSPTHLIKTRGQQVTLRCSSQSGHNTVSWYQQALGQGPQFIFQYYREEENGRGNFPPRFSGLQFPNYSSELNVNALELDDSALYLCASSLGLGWNTGELFFGEGSRLTVL.

To note about this clone: Other DNA sequences in the same sample also yield this CDR3. V is TRBV27 and J is TRBJ2-1; D is uncertain. From germline, CDR1 is MNHEY and CDR2 SMNVEV (reference sequence). V lost 0 bases to trimming and J lost 5 bases, with 5 bases between them. This CDR3 has 13 residues. The CDR3 loop is CASSLSENNEQFF. The CDR3 DNA follows: TGTGCCAGCAGTTTATCGGAAAACAATGAGCAGTTCTTC.

The genes are TRBV5-1 and TRBJ2-7; D not certain. The CDR3 is 15 residues long. V lost 4 bases to trimming and J lost 0 bases, with 14 bases between them. Germline loops: CDR1 SGHRS, CDR2 YFSETQ. In DNA, the CDR3 is TGCGCCAGCAGCCCGGATGTGGACGGCTCCTACGAGCAGTACTTC. Translation gives CASSPDVDGSYEQYF.

The chain couples TRBV7-7 to TRBJ2-3, with D perhaps TRBD1 (6 bases). The CDR3 contains 15 residues. CDR1 SSHAT and CDR2 FNYEAQ come from the germline V gene (reference sequence). The V end was cut by 5 bases, the J end by 6 bases, with 18 bases between. The CDR3 nucleotides are TGTGCCAGCAGCGCTACAGGGAGATTGGGGGATACGCAGTATTTT. Amino acids: CASSATGRLGDTQYF.

This sequence joins TRBV20-1 and TRBJ2-7; no clear D gene. Trimming took 0 bases from V and 5 from J, leaving 5 bases between them. This CDR3 spans 11 amino acids. Germline CDR1 and CDR2: DFQATT and SNEGSKA (reference sequence). CDR3 residues: CSARDYHEQYF. CDR3 bases: TGCAGTGCTAGAGACTACCACGAGCAGTACTTC.

The chain links TRBV4-1 to TRBJ2-7, with 12 bases lining up with TRBD2. Germline trimming cut 1 base from V and 7 bases from J; bases unmatched to any gene: 5. The CDR3 consists of 15 residues. Germline CDR1 and CDR2: MGHRA and YSYEKL. The CDR3 loop is CASSQGTSGMNEQYF. Written as DNA, the CDR3 is TGCGCCAGCAGCCAAGGGACTAGCGGGATGAATGAGCAGTACTTC.